The 7 T cell receptor beta chains below were found in one sample sequenced in a study of vaccination effects on CD4 cells after COVID-19. TCRdb's table, derived via immunoSEQ multiplex PCR, lists solely in-frame clones and lacks some. The data show fewer than 40,000 clones, about 65% seen once. CD4+ T cell isolation took place after less than 13 days of culture. No antigen has been assigned to these receptors. The sequenced sample was CD4+ T cells from PBMCs cultured without peptide, obtained before COVID-19 vaccination. All receptors come from a human donor who received a COVID-19 vaccine.

V and J are TRBV19 and TRBJ1-1, with 9 bases that match TRBD1. J lost 3 bases, V lost 5 bases, and 4 bases had no gene match. The germline gives CDR1 LNHDA, CDR2 SQIVND (reference sequence). CDR3 length: 14 residues. CDR3 DNA sequence: TGTGCCAGTAGTGTAAGGACAGGGGACACTGAAGCTTTCTTT. Protein product: CASSVRTGDTEAFF.

This chain joins TRBV19 and TRBJ1-2, with 9 bases fitting TRBD1. V was clipped by 4 bases and J by 6 bases; unmatched bases: 15. This CDR3 has 17 residues. Germline CDR1 LNHDA, CDR2 SQIVND (reference sequence). The CDR3 bases are TGTGCCAGTAGTAACCGGGACAGGGACTTTGAGTCGGATGGCTACACCTTC. Translation: CASSNRDRDFESDGYTF.

The chain links TRBV5-6 to TRBJ1-3; maybe TRBD1 (5 bases). Germline lookup yields CDR1 SGHDT and CDR2 YYEEEE. CDR3 length: 14 amino acids. V was pared by 2 bases and J by 3 bases, with 9 bases between. CDR3 in amino acids: CASSFWGSGNTIYF. CDR3 in DNA: TGTGCCAGCAGCTTCTGGGGGAGTGGAAACACCATATATTTT.

The gene calls are TRBV7-2 and TRBJ2-5; D remains unclear. The CDR3 contains 13 residues. V was trimmed by 6 bases and J by 4 bases, leaving 12 bases between them. Germline-derived CDR1 and CDR2 are SGHTA and FQGNSA. Here the CDR3 reads CASSFTVGETQYF. CDR3 sequence (DNA): TGTGCCAGCAGTTTCACCGTGGGAGAGACCCAGTACTTC. Complete variable domain (other parts from reference TRBV7-2 and TRBJ2-5): GAGVSQSPSNKVTEKGKDVELRCDPISGHTALYWYRQSLGQGLEFLIYFQGNSAPDKSGLPSDRFSAERTGGSVSTLTIQRTQQEDSAVYLCASSFTVGETQYFGPGTRLLVL.

The chain recombines TRBV4-1 with TRBJ1-1; 12 positions agree with TRBD1. CDR1 and CDR2 (germline): MGHRA, YSYEKL. Losses at the gene ends were 4 bases for V and 0 bases for J; bases not matched to a gene: 3. The CDR3 runs to 16 residues. The CDR3 nucleotides read TGCGCCAGCAGCCGCGGGACAGGGGGCATGAACACTGAAGCTTTCTTT. Amino acids: CASSRGTGGMNTEAFF.

The J gene is TRBJ2-1, the V gene TRBV18; TRBD1 might be the D (5 bases). This CDR3 has 16 residues. V dropped 3 bases and J dropped 6 bases, with 18 bases sitting between them. Germline CDR1 and CDR2: KGHSH and LQKENI. The CDR3 loop is CASSPVARLRGNEQFF. CDR3 in DNA: TGTGCCAGCTCACCCGTCGCGAGGCTTAGGGGCAATGAGCAGTTCTTC.

J is TRBJ2-6 and V is TRBV11-1, with TRBD1 as a possible D gene (6 bases). CDR1 is SGHAT and CDR2 is FQDESV in the germline V gene (reference sequence). CDR3 size: 15 residues. Trimming removed 1 base from V and 2 bases from J, with 6 bases in between. The CDR3 coding sequence is TGTGCCAGCAGCTTAGACAGGGCTGGGGCCAACGTCCTGACTTTC. Translated, it gives CASSLDRAGANVLTF.